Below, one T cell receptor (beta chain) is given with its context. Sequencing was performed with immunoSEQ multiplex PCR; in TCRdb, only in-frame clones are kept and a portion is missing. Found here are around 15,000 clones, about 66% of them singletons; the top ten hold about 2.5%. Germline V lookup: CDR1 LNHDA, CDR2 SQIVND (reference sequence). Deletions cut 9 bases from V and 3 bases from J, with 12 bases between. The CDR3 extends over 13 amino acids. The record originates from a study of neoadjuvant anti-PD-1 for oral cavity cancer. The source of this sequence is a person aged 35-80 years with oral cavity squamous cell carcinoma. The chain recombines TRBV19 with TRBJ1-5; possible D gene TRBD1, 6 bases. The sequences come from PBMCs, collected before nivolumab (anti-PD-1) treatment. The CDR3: CASHTGFNQPQHF. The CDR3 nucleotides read TGTGCCAGCCATACAGGGTTCAATCAGCCCCAGCATTTT.